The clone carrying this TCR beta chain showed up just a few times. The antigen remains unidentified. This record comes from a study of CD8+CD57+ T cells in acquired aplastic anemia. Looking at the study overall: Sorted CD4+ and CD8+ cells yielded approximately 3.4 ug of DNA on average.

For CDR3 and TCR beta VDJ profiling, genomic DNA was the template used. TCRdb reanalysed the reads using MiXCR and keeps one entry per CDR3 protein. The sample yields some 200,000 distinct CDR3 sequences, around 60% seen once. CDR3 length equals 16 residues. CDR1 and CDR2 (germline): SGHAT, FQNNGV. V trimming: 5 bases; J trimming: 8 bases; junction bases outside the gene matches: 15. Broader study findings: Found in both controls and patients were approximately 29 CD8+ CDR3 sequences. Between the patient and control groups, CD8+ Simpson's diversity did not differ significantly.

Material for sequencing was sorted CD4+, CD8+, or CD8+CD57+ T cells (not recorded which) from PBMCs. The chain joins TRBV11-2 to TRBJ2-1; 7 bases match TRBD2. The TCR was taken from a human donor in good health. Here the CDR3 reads CASSPLVAGEYDEQFF. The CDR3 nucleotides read TGTGCCAGCAGCCCCCTAGTGGCGGGGGAGTACGATGAGCAGTTCTTC.